Each of the 21 T cell receptor beta chains below was sequenced from the same sample in a study of radiotherapy plus CTLA-4 blockade in lung cancer. The assay was immunoSEQ multiplex PCR, and TCRdb's table has in-frame clones only and misses some. The data show tens of thousands of clones, with 70% to 90% seen just once and approximately 8% held by the top ten. Sequenced here: peripheral blood, sampled from a patient treated with radiotherapy plus ipilimumab. The receptors shown here come from a human donor with non-small cell lung cancer whose response to radiotherapy plus ipilimumab could not be evaluated.

This chain links TRBV5-6 with TRBJ1-6; D is unresolved. This CDR3 region has 16 residues. Germline V gene lookup returns CDR1 SGHDT and CDR2 YYEEEE. Trimming cost V 0 bases and J 7 bases, with 14 bases left between them. The CDR3, as DNA: TGTGCCAGCAGCTTGGTCGGAGGGTTGGAAAATTCACCCCTCCACTTT. This sequence encodes CASSLVGGLENSPLHF.

This chain links TRBV7-9 with TRBJ1-5; D ambiguous. V lost 3 bases to trimming and J lost 13 bases, with 13 bases between them. This CDR3 spans 12 amino acids. Germline V gene lookup returns CDR1 SEHNR and CDR2 FQNEAQ (reference sequence). CDR3 residues: CASSFLDDTQHF. In nucleotides, the CDR3 is TGTGCCAGCAGCTTCTTAGACGACACACAGCATTTT. Using reference TRBV7-9 and TRBJ1-5 for the parts outside the CDR3, the full variable domain is DTGVSQNPRHKITKRGQNVTFRCDPISEHNRLYWYRQTLGQGPEFLTYFQNEAQLEKSRLLSDRFSAERPKGSFSTLEIQRTEQGDSAMYLCASSFLDDTQHFGDGTRLSIL.

The chain combines TRBV28 with TRBJ1-1; D is perhaps TRBD1 (5 bases). Deletions cut 2 bases from V and 7 bases from J, with 14 bases between. The CDR3 has 14 amino acids. Germline-derived CDR1 and CDR2 are MDHEN and SYDVKM. Here the CDR3 DNA reads TGTGCCAGCAGTTTAAGCGGGGGTGGTCGTGAAGCTTTCTTT. It specifies CASSLSGGGREAFF. Looking up the rest from reference TRBV28 and TRBJ1-1 gives the full variable domain: DVKVTQSSRYLVKRTGEKVFLECVQDMDHENMFWYRQDPGLGLRLIYFSYDVKMKEKGDIPEGYSVSREKKERFSLILESASTNQTSMYLCASSLSGGGREAFFGQGTRLTVV.

The CDR3 region has the DNA TGTGCCAGCAGCTTATGGGGACAGGGCAGGGTGGATGAAAAACTGTTTTTT. Encoded protein: CASSLWGQGRVDEKLFF. This sequence joins TRBV7-9 and TRBJ1-4; 9 nucleotides agree with TRBD1. This CDR3 is 17 amino acids long. Germline lookup yields CDR1 SEHNR and CDR2 FQNEAQ (reference sequence). V lost 2 bases, J lost 6 bases, and 10 bases stayed unmatched.

The chain recombines TRBV6-5 with TRBJ2-1; a possible D gene is TRBD2 (6 bases). CDR1 and CDR2 (germline): MNHEY, SVGAGI. The CDR3 has 14 amino acids. V dropped 7 bases and J dropped 5 bases, with 15 bases sitting between them. The CDR3 coding sequence is TGTGCCAGCACCGACGGGGGTCCCCACAATGAGCAGTTCTTC. Protein sequence: CASTDGGPHNEQFF.

V gene TRBV5-1 combines with J gene TRBJ2-3, with D possibly matching TRBD2 (7 bases). The CDR3 is 16 residues long. CDR1 SGHRS and CDR2 YFSETQ come from the germline V gene. V dropped 0 bases and J dropped 3 bases, with 14 bases sitting between them. Written as DNA, the CDR3 is TGCGCCAGCAGCTTGGTGGGGAGGGGGATGACAGATACGCAGTATTTT. The encoded protein is CASSLVGRGMTDTQYF.

This clone was seen a handful of times. The chain combines TRBV5-5 with TRBJ2-2, with 7 bases lining up with TRBD2. With V trimmed by 3 bases and J by 7 bases, 12 bases remained unmatched. CDR1 is SGHKS and CDR2 is YYEKEE in the germline V gene (reference sequence). The CDR3 is 16 amino acids. CDR3 coding DNA: TGTGCCAGCAGCTGGGGGAGTGGGAGGGGCGTCGGGGAGCTGTTTTTT. Residues: CASSWGSGRGVGELFF.

This chain uses TRBV6-6 with TRBJ2-5; TRBD2 matches 8 bases. The CDR3 spans 15 residues. Germline V gene data show CDR1 as MNHNY and CDR2 as SVGAGI (reference sequence). The V gene end was trimmed by 8 bases and the J gene end by 5 bases; junction bases not matched to a gene: 13. The CDR3 sequence: CASGPTRGAGETQYF. The CDR3 DNA reads TGTGCCAGCGGACCGACGCGGGGGGCGGGGGAGACCCAGTACTTC.

The rearrangement uses TRBV6-1 and TRBJ2-7, with D possibly matching TRBD2 (6 bases). CDR3 size: 13 residues. Germline values: CDR1 MNHNS, CDR2 SASEGT. The V end was cut by 8 bases, the J end by 5 bases, with 16 bases between. The CDR3 reads CASLLRGGNEQYF. The CDR3 nucleotides read TGTGCCAGCCTCTTGCGGGGCGGCAACGAGCAGTACTTC.

This chain connects TRBV5-4 to TRBJ2-7; 10 bases fit TRBD1. There are 15 residues in the CDR3. Germline V lookup: CDR1 SGHNT, CDR2 YYREEE (reference sequence). V was clipped by 3 bases and J by 1 base; unmatched bases: 4. CDR3 protein: CASSSRTGGSYEQYF. Here the CDR3 DNA reads TGTGCCAGCAGCTCCCGGACAGGGGGGTCCTACGAGCAGTACTTC.

V usage is TRBV14 and J usage is TRBJ2-5, with D unresolved. The germline CDR1 and CDR2 sequences are SGHDN and FVKESK. This CDR3 comprises 14 residues. Trimming removed 0 bases at V and 4 bases at J, with 9 bases between. CDR3 sequence reads: CASSQEVFGETQYF. The CDR3 DNA is TGTGCCAGCAGCCAAGAAGTATTCGGAGAGACCCAGTACTTC.

This clone has a handful of counts. The chain is built from TRBV2 and TRBJ1-5; unclear D gene. Germline assignment: CDR1 SNHLY and CDR2 FYNNEI. The CDR3 contains 15 residues. Trimming stripped 3 bases from V and 7 bases from J, with 16 bases between. CDR3 nucleotide sequence: TGTGCCAGCAGTGACCCGACTAAAACGGGACAGCCCCAGCATTTT. It specifies CASSDPTKTGQPQHF.

The chain has TRBV30 and TRBJ1-5; maybe TRBD1 (5 bases). Trimming shortened V by 0 bases and J by 3 bases, and 6 bases separated the two germline ends. The germline V gene encodes CDR1 GTSNPN and CDR2 SVGIG (reference sequence). The CDR3 runs 13 residues. This CDR3 reads CAWSVQDNQPQHF. CDR3 coding DNA: TGTGCCTGGAGTGTACAGGACAATCAGCCCCAGCATTTT.

The chain is built from TRBV2 and TRBJ2-5, with 13 bases identical to TRBD2. The CDR3 totals 15 residues. The germline gives CDR1 SNHLY, CDR2 FYNNEI. The V gene end was trimmed by 5 bases and the J gene end by 4 bases; junction bases not matched to a gene: 4. The CDR3 region has the DNA TGTGCCAGCAGTCCCGGACTAGCGGGAGCAGAGACCCAGTACTTC. It yields the protein CASSPGLAGAETQYF. Complete variable domain (other parts from reference TRBV2 and TRBJ2-5): EPEVTQTPSHQVTQMGQEVILRCVPISNHLYFYWYRQILGQKVEFLVSFYNNEISEKSEIFDDQFSVERPDGSNFTLKIRSTKLEDSAMYFCASSPGLAGAETQYFGPGTRLLVL.

The CDR3 spells CASSPGRDSPLHF. The CDR3 DNA follows: TGTGCCAGCAGCCCAGGGAGGGATTCACCCCTCCACTTT. The chain couples TRBV11-2 to TRBJ1-6; the D gene is possibly TRBD1 (5 bases). The CDR3 length is 13 residues. Deletions cut 5 bases from V and 8 bases from J, with 10 bases between. CDR1 and CDR2 from the germline V gene are SGHAT and FQNNGV.

V gene TRBV7-2 combines with J gene TRBJ1-2; D is unresolved. V gave up 1 base and J gave up 5 bases, with 5 bases separating them. Germline CDR1 is SGHTA and CDR2 is FQGNSA. The CDR3 extends over 12 amino acids. CDR3 nucleotides: TGTGCCAGCAGCTTAGATCTTTATGGCTACACCTTC. This encodes CASSLDLYGYTF.

The chain is built from TRBV5-6 and TRBJ1-2, with 7 bases that match TRBD1. The trim removed 2 bases at V and 6 bases at J, leaving 7 bases unmatched. The V gene's germline CDR1 is SGHDT and CDR2 YYEEEE. The CDR3 spans 14 residues. The CDR3 nucleotides read TGTGCCAGCAGCTTCCGGGACAGAGCTGATGGCTACACCTTC. This translates into CASSFRDRADGYTF. The variable domain in full, with the rest retrieved from reference TRBV5-6 and TRBJ1-2, is DAGVTQSPTHLIKTRGQQVTLRCSPKSGHDTVSWYQQALGQGPQFIFQYYEEEERQRGNFPDRFSGHQFPNYSSELNVNALLLGDSALYLCASSFRDRADGYTFGSGTRLTVV.

The CDR3 sequence: CASSSPGLAGALGYF. In nucleotides, the CDR3 is TGTGCCAGCAGCTCTCCGGGACTAGCGGGAGCCCTGGGGTATTTT. The rearrangement links TRBV5-6 to TRBJ2-3, with 14 positions matching TRBD2. Germline V gives CDR1 SGHDT, CDR2 YYEEEE. The CDR3 has 15 amino acids. Trimming removed 3 bases from V and 14 bases from J; junction bases left unmatched: 11.

This chain joins TRBV7-2 and TRBJ1-1; 8 nucleotides line up with TRBD1. Germline V lookup: CDR1 SGHTA, CDR2 FQGNSA. The CDR3 has 13 amino acids. With V trimmed by 5 bases and J by 2 bases, 1 base remained unmatched. This CDR3 is CASSQGANTEAFF. The CDR3 DNA follows: TGTGCCAGCAGCCAGGGGGCAAACACTGAAGCTTTCTTT.

The chain couples TRBV5-5 to TRBJ2-7; 8 bases align to TRBD1. Germline CDR1 reads SGHKS; CDR2 reads YYEKEE (reference sequence). J was trimmed by 2 bases and V by 6 bases; bases with no gene match: 16. CDR3 size: 17 residues. The CDR3 here is CASTGQVGGQGAYEQYF. CDR3 sequence (DNA): TGTGCCAGCACCGGGCAGGTGGGTGGACAGGGCGCCTACGAGCAGTACTTC. Full variable domain (rest looked up from reference TRBV5-5 and TRBJ2-7): DAGVTQSPTHLIKTRGQQVTLRCSPISGHKSVSWYQQVLGQGPQFIFQYYEKEERGRGNFPDRFSARQFPNYSSELNVNALLLGDSALYLCASTGQVGGQGAYEQYFGPGTRLTVT.

V usage is TRBV5-1 and J usage is TRBJ1-1; D possibly corresponds to TRBD1 (6 bases). From germline, CDR1 is SGHRS and CDR2 YFSETQ. V shed 0 bases and J shed 5 bases, with 14 bases lying between them. The CDR3 extends over 15 amino acids. CDR3 sequence reads: CASSLDLGARTEAFF. For the CDR3, the DNA is TGCGCCAGCAGCTTGGATCTGGGGGCGAGGACTGAAGCTTTCTTT.